The 27 T cell receptor beta chains presented below share a single source sample, sequenced in a study of blood T cell repertoires in COVID-19. Using immunoSEQ multiplex PCR, the repertoire was profiled, and TCRdb retains in-frame clones only, with some absent. The sample yields some 150,000 clones, about 90% seen once. Sequences were obtained from peripheral blood. These receptors all stem from a man aged 45-65 years with acute or convalescent COVID-19.

V gene TRBV7-9 combines with J gene TRBJ2-1; tentative D call: TRBD2 (5 bases). Trimming stripped 2 bases from V and 0 bases from J, with 14 bases between. CDR3 length equals 17 residues. Germline-derived CDR1 and CDR2 are SEHNR and FQNEAQ (reference sequence). CDR3 DNA: TGTGCCAGCAGCTTAAGAGGGAGCTCTCACTCCTACAATGAGCAGTTCTTC. Its protein is CASSLRGSSHSYNEQFF.

The chain combines TRBV19 with TRBJ1-5; 7 bases agree with TRBD1. J lost 0 bases, V lost 7 bases, and 6 bases had no gene match. The CDR3 has 15 amino acids. CDR1 is LNHDA, CDR2 SQIVND, per germline (reference sequence). In DNA form, the CDR3 reads TGTGCCAGTATGAGGGGGCCTCATAGCAATCAGCCCCAGCATTTT. Its protein product is CASMRGPHSNQPQHF.

This chain connects TRBV6-5 to TRBJ2-7; D uncertain. Trimming stripped 2 bases from V and 3 bases from J, with 8 bases between. CDR3 length: 13 residues. The germline gives CDR1 MNHEY, CDR2 SVGAGI. In nucleotides, the CDR3 is TGTGCCAGCAGTTACGGGCAAAACTACGAGCAGTACTTC. Protein: CASSYGQNYEQYF.

The CDR3 nucleotides read TGTGCCAGCTCCTCCACCGGGACAGTCATTGGAAACACCATATATTTT. Translation gives CASSSTGTVIGNTIYF. V and J are TRBV18 and TRBJ1-3, with TRBD1 matching 7 bases. This CDR3 contains 16 residues. The ends lost 6 bases at V and 3 bases at J; junction bases unmatched: 11. Looked up from germline, CDR1 is KGHSH and CDR2 is LQKENI.

The rearrangement uses TRBV9 and TRBJ1-1, with D possibly matching TRBD1 (6 bases). The CDR3 is 15 residues long. Trimming took 0 bases from V and 4 from J, leaving 13 bases between them. Germline CDR1 SGDLS, CDR2 YYNGEE. The CDR3 is CASSVATAGATEAFF. CDR3 bases: TGTGCCAGCAGCGTAGCTACGGCGGGGGCCACTGAAGCTTTCTTT.

The chain carries TRBV18 and TRBJ1-2; TRBD1 agrees at 8 bases. The CDR3 extends over 17 amino acids. The V gene's germline CDR1 is KGHSH and CDR2 LQKENI. Trimming cost V 5 bases and J 1 base; bases outside gene matches: 12. The CDR3 loop is CASSSRQGRVVNYGYTF. The CDR3 nucleotides are TGTGCCAGCTCATCTCGACAGGGGAGAGTGGTTAACTATGGCTACACCTTC.

The chain employs TRBV10-2 and TRBJ2-7, with 7 bases fitting TRBD2. CDR1 and CDR2 (germline): WSHSY, SAAADI. V shed 3 bases, J shed 7 bases, and the junction held 12 bases outside the gene matches. CDR3 size: 15 residues. The CDR3 loop reads CASSEVGTIYGEQYF. The CDR3 DNA follows: TGCGCCAGCAGTGAAGTGGGGACTATCTACGGGGAGCAGTACTTC.

The chain couples TRBV10-3 to TRBJ2-2; 10 bases map to TRBD1. Germline CDR1 and CDR2: ENHRY and SYGVKD. CDR3 size: 15 residues. The V segment lost 3 bases and the J segment 3 bases; nucleotides outside the gene matches: 1. CDR3 nucleotide sequence: TGTGCCATCAGTGATGGGACAGGGGACACCGGGGAGCTGTTTTTT. Translating gives CAISDGTGDTGELFF.

J is TRBJ2-7 and V is TRBV11-2, with 7 positions matching TRBD1. Losses at the gene ends were 5 bases for V and 6 bases for J; bases not matched to a gene: 7. Germline loops: CDR1 SGHAT, CDR2 FQNNGV. The CDR3 covers 13 residues. In DNA, the CDR3 is TGTGCCAGCAGCGTCTCGACAGGGCGCGAGCAGTACTTC. This encodes CASSVSTGREQYF.

V gene TRBV29-1 combines with J gene TRBJ2-1, with 8 positions matching TRBD2. The germline CDR1 and CDR2 sequences are SQVTM and ANQGSEA. V lost 8 bases and J lost 7; bases outside the gene matches: 13. The CDR3 is 14 amino acids. CDR3 nucleotides: TGCAGCCATCGAAGGCGGGGGGATATAAATGAGCAGTTCTTC. Residues: CSHRRRGDINEQFF.

The V gene is TRBV9, the J gene TRBJ2-1, with 10 bases fitting TRBD2. Germline V gives CDR1 SGDLS, CDR2 YYNGEE. CDR3 size: 14 residues. J gave up 7 bases and V 0 bases, and 1 base lay outside the gene matches. This chain's CDR3 is CASSVASGSNEQFF. The DNA of the CDR3 is TGTGCCAGCAGCGTAGCTAGCGGGAGTAATGAGCAGTTCTTC. Drawing the rest from reference TRBV9 and TRBJ2-1, the complete variable domain is DSGVTQTPKHLITATGQRVTLRCSPRSGDLSVYWYQQSLDQGLQFLIQYYNGEERAKGNILERFSAQQFPDLHSELNLSSLELGDSALYFCASSVASGSNEQFFGPGTRLTVL.

The chain employs TRBV5-1 and TRBJ1-5; D remains ambiguous. V was clipped by 0 bases and J by 7 bases, with 11 bases between them. Germline assignment: CDR1 SGHRS and CDR2 YFSETQ. The CDR3 extends over 14 amino acids. The CDR3 loop is CASSLATGAQPQHF. The DNA for the CDR3 is TGCGCCAGCAGCTTGGCCACGGGAGCCCAGCCCCAGCATTTT. Based on the CDR3 plus reference TRBV5-1 and TRBJ1-5, the full variable domain is KAGVTQTPRYLIKTRGQQVTLSCSPISGHRSVSWYQQTPGQGLQFLFEYFSETQRNKGNFPGRFSGRQFSNSRSEMNVSTLELGDSALYLCASSLATGAQPQHFGDGTRLSIL.

This chain joins TRBV6-6 and TRBJ1-1; the match to TRBD1 covers 7 bases. There are 15 residues in the CDR3. CDR1 is MNHNY, CDR2 SVGAGI, per germline (reference sequence). Trimming at V came to 0 bases and at J to 3 bases, leaving 4 bases not matched to a gene. CDR3 nucleotide sequence: TGTGCCAGCAGTTACTCACCCAGGGGGGACACTGAAGCTTTCTTT. Translating gives CASSYSPRGDTEAFF.

The CDR3 protein is CASSILPGRSNQPQHF. In DNA form, the CDR3 reads TGTGCCAGTAGTATATTGCCAGGAAGGAGCAATCAGCCCCAGCATTTT. The chain recombines TRBV19 with TRBJ1-5; D is unclear. The CDR3 sequence is 16 residues long. V lost 2 bases, J lost 1 base, and 12 bases lay in between. From germline, CDR1 is LNHDA and CDR2 SQIVND (reference sequence).

The chain recombines TRBV28 with TRBJ1-5, with D uncertain. Looked up from germline, CDR1 is MDHEN and CDR2 is SYDVKM. With 6 bases removed from V and 0 bases from J, the gap between germline ends came to 21 bases. This CDR3 is 18 amino acids long. Written as DNA, the CDR3 is TGTGCCAGCAGACTAGCCCGGACGGGGAGGGTTAGCAATCAGCCCCAGCATTTT. Its protein is CASRLARTGRVSNQPQHF.

The table lists this clone with a few counts. The rearrangement links TRBV13 to TRBJ1-4, with D perhaps matching TRBD1 (6 bases). CDR1 and CDR2 from the germline V gene are PRHDT and FYEKMQ (reference sequence). With 3 bases removed from V and 0 bases from J, the gap between germline ends came to 8 bases. The CDR3 sequence is 15 residues long. The CDR3 DNA follows: TGTGCCAGCAGCTTTTACAGGGCAACTAATGAAAAACTGTTTTTT. Protein: CASSFYRATNEKLFF.

This clone was counted a few times. The genes are TRBV6-2 or TRBV6-3 and TRBJ1-5; D is unclear. Germline V gives CDR1 MNHEY, CDR2 SVGEGT. CDR3 length equals 14 residues. The V end lost 6 bases, the J end lost 4 bases, and 13 bases lay between the germline ends. The CDR3 spells CASSQGRLNQPQHF. The CDR3 DNA reads as TGTGCCAGCAGCCAAGGGAGATTGAATCAGCCCCAGCATTTT.

The chain employs TRBV18 and TRBJ2-7; 7 bases match TRBD2. The V segment lost 2 bases and the J segment 3 bases; nucleotides outside the gene matches: 19. Per germline, CDR1 KGHSH and CDR2 LQKENI. This CDR3 contains 19 residues. The CDR3 region is CASSPRSAFGRETHYEQYF. The CDR3 nucleotides read TGTGCCAGCTCACCAAGGTCGGCTTTCGGGCGGGAGACCCACTACGAGCAGTACTTC.

V is TRBV27 and J is TRBJ1-3, with unresolved D. Trimming took off 2 bases at V and 4 bases at J, with 3 bases between the two ends. Germline-derived CDR1 and CDR2 are MNHEY and SMNVEV (reference sequence). The CDR3 runs 12 residues. This CDR3 reads CASSLPGNTIYF. The CDR3 DNA reads as TGTGCCAGCAGTTTACCAGGAAACACCATATATTTT.

The chain joins TRBV6-6 to TRBJ2-1; 8 bases align to TRBD2. CDR1 is MNHNY, CDR2 SVGAGI, per germline (reference sequence). The CDR3 sequence is 11 residues long. The DNA of the CDR3 is TGTGGAACTAGCGGAAACAATGAGCAGTTCTTC. Protein: CGTSGNNEQFF.

The chain has TRBV28 and TRBJ2-2; D is perhaps TRBD2 (5 bases). Deletions cut 2 bases from V and 4 bases from J, with 20 bases between. The length of the CDR3 is 18 residues. In germline, CDR1 is MDHEN, CDR2 SYDVKM. CDR3 in amino acids: CASSLMIGRNPPTGELFF. The CDR3 DNA follows: TGTGCCAGCAGTTTAATGATTGGGAGAAACCCCCCCACCGGGGAGCTGTTTTTT.

The chain combines TRBV12-5 with TRBJ2-1; 11 bases are shared with TRBD1. CDR3 length equals 15 residues. With V trimmed by 4 bases and J by 7 bases, 6 bases remained unmatched. The germline V gene has CDR1 LGHNT and CDR2 FRNRAP. The CDR3 nucleotides are TGTGCTAGTGGTTCTGGGACAGGGGGGGTGAATGAGCAGTTCTTC. This translates into CASGSGTGGVNEQFF.

This clone was found once. The genes are TRBV6-2 or TRBV6-3 and TRBJ2-3; TRBD1 aligns across 7 bases. The germline V gene encodes CDR1 MNHEY and CDR2 SVGEGT. The CDR3 extends over 14 amino acids. The junction had 3 bases not matched to a gene; V was cut back by 5 bases and J by 1 base. CDR3 protein: CASSDGQGTDTQYF. Here the CDR3 DNA reads TGTGCCAGCAGTGACGGACAGGGCACAGATACGCAGTATTTT.

The chain recombines TRBV7-9 with TRBJ1-2; D might be TRBD1 (5 bases). CDR3 length: 13 amino acids. The germline CDR1 and CDR2 sequences are SEHNR and FQNEAQ (reference sequence). The V and J ends lost 5 bases and 7 bases respectively, with 14 bases between them. The DNA for the CDR3 is TGTGCCAGCAGCCCGCAGGGATTCTTTGGCTACACCTTC. Its protein product is CASSPQGFFGYTF.

The table lists this clone with a count of one. The gene calls are TRBV18 and TRBJ2-2, with TRBD2 matching 7 bases. V shed 4 bases and J 1 base; nucleotides not matched to a gene: 3. This CDR3 has 15 residues. CDR1 and CDR2 (germline): KGHSH, LQKENI. In nucleotides, the CDR3 is TGTGCCAGCTCACGACTAGCCTTGAACACCGGGGAGCTGTTTTTT. This codes for CASSRLALNTGELFF.

The chain couples TRBV28 to TRBJ2-7, with a weak D call TRBD1 (6 bases). Germline CDR1 is MDHEN and CDR2 is SYDVKM. CDR3 size: 15 residues. Trimming took 5 bases from V and 3 from J, leaving 17 bases between them. DNA of the CDR3: TGTGCCAGCAGTCCCCCCACACAGGGAAGCTACGAGCAGTACTTC. Translated, it gives CASSPPTQGSYEQYF.

This rearrangement joins TRBV6-6 to TRBJ1-2; TRBD1 is a possible D gene (6 bases). The germline V gene has CDR1 MNHNY and CDR2 SVGAGI (reference sequence). V dropped 5 bases and J dropped 5 bases, with 12 bases sitting between them. There are 13 residues in the CDR3. CDR3 nucleotide sequence: TGTGCCAGCAGTGACCAGGACAGATATGGCTACACCTTC. Protein product: CASSDQDRYGYTF.